Sequencing of this TCR beta chain was carried out in a study of T cell clonotyping in hematopoietic cell transplantation. A word on this clone: The target antigen is unknown.

Study observations and caveats: At the given depth, recipient repertoires were over 95% de novo clonotypes.

This sample's time point: recipient sample about 28 days before transplant, after cytoreduction. Recipients were bled about 28 days pretransplant and at posttransplant days 30, 100, 180. Generated by immunoSEQ multiplex PCR, the TCRdb table keeps only in-frame clones and is missing some. In the table there are roughly 30,000 clones, approximately 80% of which are singletons. This CDR3 is 12 amino acids long. Trimming took off 2 bases at V and 10 bases at J, with 11 bases between the two ends. Germline CDR1 and CDR2: MDHEN and SYDVKM. Sample: peripheral blood mononuclear cells, taken before stem cell transplant. The rearrangement links TRBV28 to TRBJ1-2; D ambiguous. The clonotype originates from a woman aged 25 to 45 with chronic myeloid leukemia. Some clones in this sample may be carry-over from other donors' samples. CDR3 sequence: CASSLLKVVYTF. DNA for the CDR3: TGTGCCAGCAGTTTACTGAAGGTAGTCTACACCTTC.